These 21 T cell receptor beta chains share one sample of origin, sequenced in a study of T cell clones after liver transplantation. Sequencing was performed with immunoSEQ multiplex PCR; in TCRdb, only in-frame clones are kept and a portion is missing. The repertoire consists of tens of thousands of clones, with 60% to 80% occurring once and the leading ten covering 15%. Here the sequenced sample was CD4+ T cells from blood, taken before liver transplant. Receptor source: a human donor who received a liver transplant.

V is TRBV25-1 and J is TRBJ1-2; 7 nucleotides match TRBD1. The CDR3 consists of 15 residues. The germline gives CDR1 MGHDK, CDR2 SYGVNS. Unmatched junction bases numbered 5, after V lost 0 bases and J lost 4 bases. The DNA of the CDR3 is TGTGCCAGCAGTGAATACAGGGGGGCGAGCTATGGCTACACCTTC. This sequence encodes CASSEYRGASYGYTF.

In this sample, this clone turned up a few times. The chain joins TRBV4-1 to TRBJ2-4; 11 bases map to TRBD2. From germline, CDR1 is MGHRA and CDR2 YSYEKL. V was clipped by 0 bases and J by 7 bases; unmatched bases: 11. CDR3 length: 18 amino acids. The CDR3 DNA reads as TGCGCCAGCAGCCAAGATCAGTCTAGCGGGGGGTCCTGGAACATTCAGTACTTC. This sequence encodes CASSQDQSSGGSWNIQYF.

The chain combines TRBV10-2 with TRBJ1-5; TRBD1 matches at 7 bases. The V and J ends lost 3 bases and 7 bases, in that order; junction bases with no gene match: 6. Germline CDR1 is WSHSY and CDR2 is SAAADI. CDR3 length equals 14 residues. In DNA, the CDR3 is TGCGCCAGCAGTGAAACAGGGGTCGGGCAGCCCCAGCATTTT. Translated, it gives CASSETGVGQPQHF.

This chain connects TRBV5-6 to TRBJ2-7; 7 bases match TRBD1. V dropped 0 bases and J dropped 3; count of bases not matched to a gene: 6. CDR3 length: 15 amino acids. The germline V gene encodes CDR1 SGHDT and CDR2 YYEEEE. In DNA, the CDR3 is TGTGCCAGCAGCTTGGTACAGGGGTTTCACTACGAGCAGTACTTC. It translates to CASSLVQGFHYEQYF.

The chain has TRBV4-1 and TRBJ1-2; perhaps TRBD1 as D (5 bases). V lost 1 base and J 0 bases, leaving 9 bases between the germline ends. There are 15 residues in the CDR3. From germline, CDR1 is MGHRA and CDR2 YSYEKL. CDR3 amino acids: CASSQGQGSNYGYTF. The CDR3 nucleotides read TGCGCCAGCAGCCAAGGCCAGGGATCTAACTATGGCTACACCTTC.

The CDR3 DNA follows: TGTGCCAGTAGTCCCGAACAGGGGCGGTTGGGCAATCAGCCCCAGCATTTT. Translation gives CASSPEQGRLGNQPQHF. The chain combines TRBV19 with TRBJ1-5; 7 nucleotides line up with TRBD1. The CDR3 covers 17 residues. Per germline, CDR1 LNHDA and CDR2 SQIVND (reference sequence). V shed 5 bases and J 2 bases; nucleotides not matched to a gene: 12.

This chain uses TRBV6-6 with TRBJ1-6; TRBD1 is a possible D gene (6 bases). Germline V gene lookup returns CDR1 MNHNY and CDR2 SVGAGI (reference sequence). There are 13 residues in the CDR3. Trimming cost V 10 bases and J 5 bases, with 12 bases left between them. CDR3 sequence reads: CAIGQSDNSPLHF. The DNA for the CDR3 is TGTGCCATTGGACAGAGCGATAATTCACCCCTCCACTTT.

V usage is TRBV7-9 and J usage is TRBJ1-5; 9 bases agree with TRBD1. Losses at the gene ends were 5 bases for V and 2 bases for J; bases not matched to a gene: 1. This CDR3 region has 14 residues. CDR1 and CDR2 (germline): SEHNR, FQNEAQ (reference sequence). CDR3 nucleotide sequence: TGTGCCAGCAGCCGGACAGGGGGCAATCAGCCCCAGCATTTT. Translating gives CASSRTGGNQPQHF. Looking up the rest from reference TRBV7-9 and TRBJ1-5 gives the full variable domain: DTGVSQNPRHKITKRGQNVTFRCDPISEHNRLYWYRQTLGQGPEFLTYFQNEAQLEKSRLLSDRFSAERPKGSFSTLEIQRTEQGDSAMYLCASSRTGGNQPQHFGDGTRLSIL.

This clone was seen a few times. The chain uses TRBV2 and TRBJ1-6; D gene unclear. Per the germline V gene, CDR1 is SNHLY and CDR2 is FYNNEI. The V and J ends lost 2 bases and 5 bases respectively, with 13 bases between them. This CDR3 region has 16 residues. CDR3: CASSETGAENNSPLHF. The CDR3 DNA follows: TGTGCCAGCAGTGAAACGGGAGCAGAGAATAATTCACCCCTCCACTTT.

The chain recombines TRBV25-1 with TRBJ2-5, with D unresolved. The CDR3 contains 14 residues. V shed 5 bases and J shed 2 bases, with 12 bases lying between them. The V gene's germline CDR1 is MGHDK and CDR2 SYGVNS. The CDR3 sequence is CASSSRVPQETQYF. The CDR3 DNA sequence: TGTGCCAGCAGTTCCCGGGTCCCTCAAGAGACCCAGTACTTC.

The V and J genes are TRBV19 and TRBJ2-6; 9 bases map to TRBD1. The V gene end was trimmed by 6 bases and the J gene end by 0 bases; junction bases not matched to a gene: 6. This CDR3 contains 17 residues. The V gene's germline CDR1 is LNHDA and CDR2 SQIVND (reference sequence). The CDR3 nucleotides read TGTGCCAGTAGGGTCGGACAGGGGATCTCTGGGGCCAACGTCCTGACTTTC. This gives the protein CASRVGQGISGANVLTF.

The rearrangement uses TRBV6-1 and TRBJ1-4, with D tentatively TRBD1 (6 bases). The CDR3 extends over 14 amino acids. The V and J ends lost 1 base and 8 bases respectively, with 11 bases between them. The germline CDR1 and CDR2 sequences are MNHNS and SASEGT. CDR3 DNA sequence: TGTGCCAGCAGTGAAGGGGGGGGGCTGGAAAAACTGTTTTTT. It translates to CASSEGGGLEKLFF.

The gene calls are TRBV2 and TRBJ2-5; D gene ambiguous. V gave up 4 bases and J gave up 8 bases, with 17 bases separating them. The CDR3 contains 14 residues. The germline CDR1 and CDR2 sequences are SNHLY and FYNNEI. The CDR3 protein is CASSVERARDTQYF. In nucleotides, the CDR3 is TGTGCCAGCAGTGTGGAGCGAGCAAGAGACACCCAGTACTTC.

Only one count was recorded for this clone. The chain carries TRBV21-1 and TRBJ2-2; the table's D gene call, TRBD1, was not cross checked with the DNA. TRBV21-1 has pseudogene status. This CDR3 is built from 15 residues. The CDR3 here is CASRESDSNTGELFF. CDR3 DNA sequence: TGTGCCAGCCGAGAATCCGACAGTAACACCGGGGAGCTGTTTTTT.

This chain joins TRBV4-1 and TRBJ2-6; no reliable D call. This CDR3 is built from 16 residues. In germline, CDR1 is MGHRA, CDR2 YSYEKL. V lost 0 bases and J 2 bases, leaving 8 bases between the germline ends. CDR3 nucleotide sequence: TGCGCCAGCAGCCAAGAGGCCCCTCCTGGGGCCAACGTCCTGACTTTC. Translating gives CASSQEAPPGANVLTF.

The chain combines TRBV28 with TRBJ1-6; maybe TRBD1 (6 bases). Between the trimmed V and J ends, which lost 5 bases and 9 bases, there was a span of 17 bases. Germline values: CDR1 MDHEN, CDR2 SYDVKM. CDR3 length equals 15 residues. CDR3 DNA sequence: TGTGCCAGCAGTGGAGCCAGGGGCCCTAGTTCACCCCTCCACTTT. This translates into CASSGARGPSSPLHF.

The V and J genes are TRBV5-1 and TRBJ2-2, with 12 bases identical to TRBD2. The germline gives CDR1 SGHRS, CDR2 YFSETQ. CDR3 size: 16 residues. V was pared by 1 base and J by 3 bases, with 1 base of the junction left unmatched. The CDR3: CASSLTSGGYTGELFF. The DNA for the CDR3 is TGCGCCAGCAGCTTGACTAGCGGGGGGTACACCGGGGAGCTGTTTTTT.

The chain employs TRBV4-1 and TRBJ2-2, with TRBD1 matching 7 bases. Germline V lookup: CDR1 MGHRA, CDR2 YSYEKL. Trimming cost V 3 bases and J 0 bases; bases outside gene matches: 1. CDR3 length equals 15 residues. The CDR3 loop is CASSQQGANTGELFF. The CDR3 DNA reads TGCGCCAGCAGCCAGCAGGGGGCGAACACCGGGGAGCTGTTTTTT.

The chain combines TRBV2 with TRBJ1-6, with 7 bases fitting TRBD1. The CDR3 is 14 amino acids. Trimming removed 6 bases from V and 9 bases from J; junction bases left unmatched: 8. The V gene's germline CDR1 is SNHLY and CDR2 FYNNEI. CDR3 DNA sequence: TGTGCCAGCAGCTTCGGGACAGAAGGTTCACCCCTCCACTTT. Protein product: CASSFGTEGSPLHF.

This clone was recorded once. The chain employs TRBV5-4 and TRBJ2-1; 12 nucleotides match TRBD2. The CDR3 covers 17 residues. V shed 4 bases and J 8 bases; nucleotides not matched to a gene: 13. The germline CDR1 and CDR2 sequences are SGHNT and YYREEE (reference sequence). CDR3 coding DNA: TGTGCCAGCAGCCGCCCCCCCCTAGCGGGGGGGCCGCATGAGCAGTTCTTC. As protein: CASSRPPLAGGPHEQFF.

This clone was recorded a few times. The CDR3 is CASSVTGLNTEAFF. CDR3 sequence (DNA): TGTGCCAGCAGCGTGACAGGCTTGAACACTGAAGCTTTCTTT. The chain couples TRBV7-2 to TRBJ1-1; D perhaps matches TRBD1 (6 bases). Germline CDR1 and CDR2: SGHTA and FQGNSA. V lost 5 bases and J lost 0, with 10 bases in between. The CDR3 extends over 14 amino acids. Together with reference TRBV7-2 and TRBJ1-1, the CDR3 gives the full variable domain: GAGVSQSPSNKVTEKGKDVELRCDPISGHTALYWYRQSLGQGLEFLIYFQGNSAPDKSGLPSDRFSAERTGGSVSTLTIQRTQQEDSAVYLCASSVTGLNTEAFFGQGTRLTVV.